Sequencing of this T cell receptor (beta chain) was carried out in a study of blood T cell repertoires in COVID-19. About the study: T cells, B-cell-depleted T cells, or PBMCs provided the cDNA or gDNA that served as material.

This clone was detected once. How the authors handled the data: Amplification of reference gene primers provided the estimated nucleated cell counts. The method was immunoSEQ multiplex PCR; TCRdb's version includes in-frame clones alone and lacks a portion of them. V and J calls and clone size are as listed in that table; D and trimming were resolved from the DNA. Of around 140,000 clones in the sample, about 83% were seen once. V gave up 1 base and J gave up 4 bases, with 11 bases separating them. Germline V gene lookup returns CDR1 SGHTA and CDR2 FQGNSA. CDR3 size: 14 residues. Sequenced input: peripheral blood. The rearrangement links TRBV7-2 to TRBJ2-7; possible D gene TRBD1, 6 bases. The source is a man under 40 with COVID-19, enrolled during active disease. The CDR3 loop reads CASSLVGQDYEQYF. The CDR3 DNA reads as TGTGCCAGCAGCTTAGTGGGACAAGATTACGAGCAGTACTTC.